Each of the 20 T cell receptor beta chains below was sequenced from the same sample in a study of T cells in Graves' hyperthyroidism and ophthalmopathy. Amplification of TCR beta CDR3 regions was performed using RNA transcripts as template. In the first-round RT-PCR of the TCR CDR3, the HTBI primer set was used. TCRdb analysed the multiplex PCR reads with MiXCR anew, one entry per CDR3 protein. The data contain roughly 700,000 distinct CDR3 sequences, just over 35% of them singletons. Source material: blood. Every receptor here comes from a middle-aged woman with Graves' hyperthyroidism.

This clonotype was counted many times. The chain joins TRBV7-6 to TRBJ1-3, with D perhaps TRBD1 (6 bases). CDR3 length equals 17 residues. Germline CDR1 and CDR2: SGHVS and FNYEAQ. With 4 bases removed from V and 1 base from J, the gap between germline ends came to 17 bases. The chain's CDR3 is CASSSNVGGLSGNTIYF. The CDR3 DNA follows: TGTGCCAGCAGCTCCAACGTCGGGGGGCTTTCTGGAAACACCATATATTTT.

There are many counts of this clonotype. The chain couples TRBV10-3 to TRBJ2-5; D gene uncertain. Germline lookup yields CDR1 ENHRY and CDR2 SYGVKD. The CDR3 consists of 14 residues. V was shortened by 1 base and J by 2 bases, with 8 bases between the two germline ends. CDR3 in amino acids: CAISEWGNQETQYF. In DNA, the CDR3 is TGTGCCATCAGTGAGTGGGGAAATCAAGAGACCCAGTACTTC.

The CDR3: CASSLSSLASDTQYF. CDR3 nucleotide sequence: TGTGCCAGCAGCTTAAGTTCTCTAGCTTCAGATACGCAGTATTTT. The V gene is TRBV7-2, the J gene TRBJ2-3; TRBD2 is a possible D gene (5 bases). The germline V gene has CDR1 SGHTA and CDR2 FQGNSA. CDR3 length: 15 residues. Trimming pared 2 bases from V and 4 bases from J, leaving 13 bases between. Full variable domain (missing parts from reference TRBV7-2 and TRBJ2-3): GAGVSQSPSNKVTEKGKDVELRCDPISGHTALYWYRQSLGQGLEFLIYFQGNSAPDKSGLPSDRFSAERTGGSVSTLTIQRTQQEDSAVYLCASSLSSLASDTQYFGPGTRLTVL.

The chain combines TRBV19 with TRBJ1-2, with D possibly TRBD1 on 5 matching bases. CDR3 length: 15 residues. Trimming took off 9 bases at V and 6 bases at J, with 23 bases between the two ends. CDR1 is LNHDA, CDR2 SQIVND, per germline (reference sequence). CDR3 loop: CASSLRDGRVDGYTF. CDR3 coding DNA: TGTGCCAGCAGTTTACGGGACGGCAGGGTAGATGGCTACACCTTC.

In regard to this clonotype: Mismatch with germline at one junction end may stem from a read error. The chain carries TRBV7-2 and TRBJ1-6; TRBD1 is a possible D gene (6 bases). CDR1 SGHTA and CDR2 FQGNSA come from the germline V gene. The CDR3 sequence is 11 residues long. The CDR3 loop reads CASSASPIGGF. CDR3 bases: TGTGCCAGCAGCGCCTCCCCCATAGGGGGCTTT. Full variable domain (missing parts from reference TRBV7-2 and TRBJ1-6): GAGVSQSPSNKVTEKGKDVELRCDPISGHTALYWYRQSLGQGLEFLIYFQGNSAPDKSGLPSDRFSAERTGGSVSTLTIQRTQQEDSAVYLCASSASPIGGFGNGTRLTVT.

The chain has TRBV7-2 and TRBJ2-7; TRBD2 agrees at 7 bases. Germline V gene lookup returns CDR1 SGHTA and CDR2 FQGNSA. There are 15 residues in the CDR3. With 5 bases clipped from V and 0 bases from J, the junction kept 7 bases outside the gene matches. This CDR3 is CASSGRARFSYEQYF. Here the CDR3 DNA reads TGTGCCAGCAGCGGGAGGGCCCGTTTCTCCTACGAGCAGTACTTC.

This rearrangement joins TRBV20-1 to TRBJ1-5; the D gene is possibly TRBD1 (6 bases). The germline V and J ends were trimmed by 5 bases and 14 bases, with 19 bases remaining between them. The length of the CDR3 is 12 residues. The V gene's germline CDR1 is DFQATT and CDR2 SNEGSKA (reference sequence). The CDR3 reads CSAGKQGPTEHF. Here the CDR3 DNA reads TGCAGTGCTGGGAAACAGGGCCCAACCGAGCATTTT.

The chain is built from TRBV5-8 and TRBJ2-6, with D possibly being TRBD1 (5 bases). CDR1 SGHTS and CDR2 YDEGEE come from the germline V gene. Trimming removed 4 bases at V and 0 bases at J, with 11 bases between. The CDR3 extends over 16 amino acids. The chain's CDR3 is CASSPRDRSGANVLTF. CDR3 in DNA: TGTGCCAGCAGCCCCAGGGATCGCTCTGGGGCCAACGTCCTGACTTTC.

V and J are TRBV2 and TRBJ2-1; TRBD1 might be the D (6 bases). This CDR3 has 13 residues. V was trimmed by 7 bases and J by 8 bases, leaving 15 bases between them. Germline CDR1 and CDR2: SNHLY and FYNNEI. The CDR3 reads CASTRAGVDEQFF. Written as DNA, the CDR3 is TGTGCCAGCACGCGAGCAGGGGTCGATGAGCAGTTCTTC.

The V call is TRBV20-1, the J call TRBJ2-7; D is unresolved. This CDR3 spans 15 amino acids. Germline V lookup: CDR1 DFQATT, CDR2 SNEGSKA (reference sequence). V lost 3 bases and J lost 4, with 19 bases in between. CDR3 loop: CSARELQSSNYEQYF. The DNA for the CDR3 is TGCAGTGCTAGGGAGTTACAGAGTTCAAATTACGAGCAGTACTTC.

The chain has TRBV4-3 and TRBJ1-4; D unresolved. CDR3 size: 15 residues. The V gene's germline CDR1 is LGHNA and CDR2 YSLEER. Between the trimmed V and J ends, which lost 0 bases and 7 bases, there was a span of 12 bases. The CDR3 here is CASSQEGFVGEKLFF. The DNA of the CDR3 is TGCGCCAGCAGCCAAGAGGGGTTCGTGGGTGAAAAACTGTTTTTT.

This clonotype was detected only a few times. The J gene is TRBJ2-7, the V gene TRBV20-1; 10 positions agree with TRBD2. This CDR3 is 15 amino acids long. Germline V gene sequence: CDR1 DFQATT, CDR2 SNEGSKA (reference sequence). The J segment lost 3 bases and the V segment lost 0 bases, leaving 5 bases of the junction unmatched. In DNA form, the CDR3 reads TGCAGTGCTAGAGAGAGGACTAGCGGAATCTACGAGCAGTACTTC. Translating it yields CSARERTSGIYEQYF.

V usage is TRBV11-2 and J usage is TRBJ2-7; 11 nucleotides line up with TRBD2. V dropped 4 bases and J dropped 2; count of bases not matched to a gene: 16. Germline V CDR1 and CDR2: SGHAT, FQNNGV. The CDR3 has 19 residues. In DNA, the CDR3 is TGTGCCAGCAGCTCGATCCCCAACCTTAGCGGGAGGGCCCCCTACGAGCAGTACTTC. Residues: CASSSIPNLSGRAPYEQYF.

The genes are TRBV16 and TRBJ2-2; 7 nucleotides match TRBD2. The germline V gene has CDR1 KGHSY and CDR2 FQNENV. The CDR3 consists of 16 residues. J lost 1 base, V lost 1 base, and 3 bases had no gene match. This CDR3 is CASSQWGGGNTGELFF. The CDR3, as DNA: TGTGCCAGCAGCCAATGGGGGGGAGGGAACACCGGGGAGCTGTTTTTT.

J is TRBJ1-6 and V is TRBV7-9; a weak D match, TRBD1 (5 bases). Looked up from germline, CDR1 is SEHNR and CDR2 is FQNEAQ (reference sequence). This CDR3 contains 16 residues. The ends were cut back, 2 bases at V and 7 bases at J, with 15 bases in the middle. CDR3 nucleotides: TGTGCCAGCAGCTTAAATCCCGGGGCGAGGAATTCACCCCTCCACTTT. Translating gives CASSLNPGARNSPLHF. The full variable domain, its missing parts supplied by reference TRBV7-9 and TRBJ1-6, is DTGVSQNPRHKITKRGQNVTFRCDPISEHNRLYWYRQTLGQGPEFLTYFQNEAQLEKSRLLSDRFSAERPKGSFSTLEIQRTEQGDSAMYLCASSLNPGARNSPLHFGNGTRLTVT.

This clonotype was seen repeatedly, ten times or more. V usage is TRBV7-9 and J usage is TRBJ1-2; a weak D match, TRBD1 (6 bases). This CDR3 is 12 amino acids long. Trimming pared 4 bases from V and 3 bases from J, leaving 6 bases between. Germline V gene data show CDR1 as SEHNR and CDR2 as FQNEAQ (reference sequence). The CDR3 loop is CASSSGDYGYTF. In nucleotides, the CDR3 is TGTGCCAGCAGCTCAGGGGACTATGGCTACACCTTC.

The gene calls are TRBV3-1 and TRBJ1-6; D possibly corresponds to TRBD1 (6 bases). V lost 1 base and J lost 8, with 12 bases in between. CDR3 size: 15 residues. Germline CDR1 and CDR2: LGHDT and YNNKEL (reference sequence). The CDR3 spells CASSQAAGGHSPLHF. The DNA for the CDR3 is TGTGCCAGCAGCCAAGCGGCCGGGGGCCATTCACCCCTCCACTTT.

The rearrangement links TRBV15 to TRBJ2-3; 9 nucleotides align to TRBD2. Germline V lookup: CDR1 LNHNV, CDR2 YYDKDF (reference sequence). The CDR3 loop spans 17 amino acids. V lost 0 bases, J lost 2 bases, and 6 bases stayed unmatched. The CDR3 spells CATSRESRLAVTDTQYF. The DNA for the CDR3 is TGTGCCACCAGCAGAGAGTCGAGACTAGCGGTCACAGATACGCAGTATTTT.

Note on this clonotype: This could be a read error, since a much larger clone is one nucleotide away. The conserved phenylalanine or tryptophan is not found at the CDR3 terminus, so this likely reflects a read error. The rearrangement joins TRBV10-2 to TRBJ1-1, with TRBD1 matching over 10 bases. The CDR3 sequence is 15 residues long. Germline values: CDR1 WSHSY, CDR2 SAAADI. With 6 bases clipped from V and 3 bases from J, the junction kept 7 bases outside the gene matches. CDR3 coding DNA: TGCGCCAGCAGAAGACAGGGGGCCGGGGACACTGAAGCTTTCCTT. Protein sequence: CASRRQGAGDTEAFL.

Comment on this clonotype: This sequence may be a read error, since a much larger clone differs from it by one base. The chain recombines TRBV6-4 with TRBJ1-1; D gene uncertain. The V and J ends lost 8 bases and 13 bases respectively, with 17 bases between them. CDR1 MRHNA and CDR2 SNTAGT come from the germline V gene. The CDR3 has 11 amino acids. DNA for the CDR3: TGTGCCAGCGGCGTCTCGTTTCGAGATTTCTTT. It specifies CASGVSFRDFF.